This T cell receptor beta chain was profiled in a study of blood T cell repertoires in COVID-19. About the study: Italy, Spain and the United States were the sources of the convalescent and acute COVID-19 samples.

The germline V gene has CDR1 LGHDT and CDR2 YNNKEL (reference sequence). This CDR3 contains 14 residues. The V end lost 1 base, the J end lost 7 bases, and 10 bases lay between the germline ends. Source study methods: The assay estimated nucleated cells by amplifying reference gene primers. Data came from immunoSEQ multiplex PCR; TCRdb stores just in-frame clones and leaves some out. D and trimming come from the DNA, and the V and J calls and clone size come from that table. Of approximately 80,000 clones listed, over 75% were seen once; the top ten hold approximately 3%. Enrolled during active infection, Seattle patients were then followed longitudinally.

This chain links TRBV3-1 (or the pseudogene TRBV3-2) with TRBJ1-4; a possible D gene is TRBD1 (5 bases). Sequencing used peripheral blood. This clonotype was sampled from a woman at least 80 years old with COVID-19, enrolled during active disease. CDR3 coding DNA: TGTGCCAGCAGCCAAGGTCGGACATCTGAAAAACTGTTTTTT. Translated: CASSQGRTSEKLFF.